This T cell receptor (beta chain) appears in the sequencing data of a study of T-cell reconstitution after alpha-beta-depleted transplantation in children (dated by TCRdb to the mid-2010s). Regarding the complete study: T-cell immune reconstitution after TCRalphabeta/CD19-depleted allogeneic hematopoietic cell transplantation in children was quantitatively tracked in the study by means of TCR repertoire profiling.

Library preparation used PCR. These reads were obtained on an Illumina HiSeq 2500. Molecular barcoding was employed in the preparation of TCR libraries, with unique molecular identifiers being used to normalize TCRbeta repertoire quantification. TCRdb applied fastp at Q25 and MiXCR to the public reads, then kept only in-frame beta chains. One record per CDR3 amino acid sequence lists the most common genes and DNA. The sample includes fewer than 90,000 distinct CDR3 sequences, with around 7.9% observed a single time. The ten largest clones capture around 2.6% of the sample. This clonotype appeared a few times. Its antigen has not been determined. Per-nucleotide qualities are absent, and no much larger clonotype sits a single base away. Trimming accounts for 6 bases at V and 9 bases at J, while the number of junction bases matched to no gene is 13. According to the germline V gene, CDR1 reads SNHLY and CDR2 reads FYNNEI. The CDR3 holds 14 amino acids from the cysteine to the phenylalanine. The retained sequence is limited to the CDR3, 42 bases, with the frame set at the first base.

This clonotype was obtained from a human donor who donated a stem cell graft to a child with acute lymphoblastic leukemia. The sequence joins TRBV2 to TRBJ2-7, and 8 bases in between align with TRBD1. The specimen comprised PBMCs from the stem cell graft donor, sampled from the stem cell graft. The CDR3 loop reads CASSPRDRPLLQYF. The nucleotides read TGTGCCAGCAGCCCCCGGGACAGGCCCCTCTTGCAGTACTTC.